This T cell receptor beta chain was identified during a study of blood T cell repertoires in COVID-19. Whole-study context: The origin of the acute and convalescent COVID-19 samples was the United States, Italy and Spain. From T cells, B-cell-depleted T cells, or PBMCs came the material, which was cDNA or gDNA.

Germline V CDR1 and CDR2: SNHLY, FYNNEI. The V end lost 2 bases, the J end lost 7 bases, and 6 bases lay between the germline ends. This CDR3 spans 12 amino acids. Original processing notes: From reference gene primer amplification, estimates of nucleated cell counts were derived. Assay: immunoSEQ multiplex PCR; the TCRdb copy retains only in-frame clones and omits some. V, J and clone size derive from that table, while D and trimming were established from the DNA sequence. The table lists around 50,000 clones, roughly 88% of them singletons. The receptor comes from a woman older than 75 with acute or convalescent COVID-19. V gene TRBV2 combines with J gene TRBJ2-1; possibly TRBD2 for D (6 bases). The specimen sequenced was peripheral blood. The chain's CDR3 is CASSERGNEQFF. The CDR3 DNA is TGTGCCAGCAGTGAACGGGGGAATGAGCAGTTCTTC.